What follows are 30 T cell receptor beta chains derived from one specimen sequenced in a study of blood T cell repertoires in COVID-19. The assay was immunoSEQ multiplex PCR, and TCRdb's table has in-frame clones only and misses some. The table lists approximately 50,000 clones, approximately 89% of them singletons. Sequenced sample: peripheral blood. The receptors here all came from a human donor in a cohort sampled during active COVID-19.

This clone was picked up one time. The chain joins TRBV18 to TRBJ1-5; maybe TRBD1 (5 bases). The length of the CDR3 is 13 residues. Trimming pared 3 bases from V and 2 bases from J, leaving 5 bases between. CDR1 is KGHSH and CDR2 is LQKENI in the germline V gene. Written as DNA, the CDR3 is TGTGCCAGCTCACCGACAGGCAATCAGCCCCAGCATTTT. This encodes CASSPTGNQPQHF.

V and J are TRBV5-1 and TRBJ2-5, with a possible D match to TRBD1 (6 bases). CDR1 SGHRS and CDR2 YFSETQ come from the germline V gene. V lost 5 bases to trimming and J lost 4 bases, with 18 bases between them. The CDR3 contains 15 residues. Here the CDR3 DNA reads TGCGCCAGCAGAGGACAGCCTAGTTCGAGAGAGACCCAGTACTTC. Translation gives CASRGQPSSRETQYF.

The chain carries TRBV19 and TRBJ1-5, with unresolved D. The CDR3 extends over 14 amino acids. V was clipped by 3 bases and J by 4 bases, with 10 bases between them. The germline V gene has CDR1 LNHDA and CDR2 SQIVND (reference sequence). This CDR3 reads CASSIEQKNQPQHF. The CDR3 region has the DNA TGTGCCAGTAGTATCGAACAGAAGAATCAGCCCCAGCATTTT.

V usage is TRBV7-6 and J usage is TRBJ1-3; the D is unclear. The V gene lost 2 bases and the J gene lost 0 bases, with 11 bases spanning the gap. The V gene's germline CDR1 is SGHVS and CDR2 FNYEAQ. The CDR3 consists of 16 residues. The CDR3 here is CASSLSGPNSGNTIYF. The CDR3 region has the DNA TGTGCCAGCAGCTTATCCGGTCCAAACTCTGGAAACACCATATATTTT.

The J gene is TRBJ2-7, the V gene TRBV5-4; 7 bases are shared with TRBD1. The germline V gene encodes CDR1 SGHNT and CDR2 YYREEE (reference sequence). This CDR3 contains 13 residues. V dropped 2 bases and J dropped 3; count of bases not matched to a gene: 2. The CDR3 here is CASSLRQGYEQYF. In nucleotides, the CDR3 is TGTGCCAGCAGCTTACGACAGGGCTACGAGCAGTACTTC.

This CDR3 is CASRDRTGYEQYF. The CDR3 bases are TGTGCCAGCAGGGACAGGACGGGCTACGAGCAGTACTTC. The chain is built from TRBV2 and TRBJ2-7; TRBD1 aligns across 7 bases. The CDR3 is 13 amino acids. Trimming at V came to 6 bases and at J to 3 bases, leaving 5 bases not matched to a gene. Germline values: CDR1 SNHLY, CDR2 FYNNEI.

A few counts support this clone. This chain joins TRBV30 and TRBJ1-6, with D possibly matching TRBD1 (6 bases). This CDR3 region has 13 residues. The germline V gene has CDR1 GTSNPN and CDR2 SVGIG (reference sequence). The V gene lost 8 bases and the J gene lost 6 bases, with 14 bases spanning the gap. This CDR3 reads CAGHRELNSPLHF. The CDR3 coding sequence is TGTGCCGGGCACAGGGAACTTAATTCACCCCTCCACTTT. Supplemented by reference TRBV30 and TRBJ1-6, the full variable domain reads SQTIHQWPATLVQPVGSPLSLECTVEGTSNPNLYWYRQAAGRGLQLLFYSVGIGQISSEVPQNLSASRPQDRQFILSSKKLLLSDSGFYLCAGHRELNSPLHFGNGTRLTVT.

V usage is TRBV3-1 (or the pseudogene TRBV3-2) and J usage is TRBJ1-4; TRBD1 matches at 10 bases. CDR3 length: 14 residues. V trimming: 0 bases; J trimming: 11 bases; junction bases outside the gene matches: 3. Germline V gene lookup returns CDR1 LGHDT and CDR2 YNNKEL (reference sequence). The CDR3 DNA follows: TGTGCCAGCAGCCAAGAGGACAGGGGGGGCAAACTGTTTTTT. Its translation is CASSQEDRGGKLFF.

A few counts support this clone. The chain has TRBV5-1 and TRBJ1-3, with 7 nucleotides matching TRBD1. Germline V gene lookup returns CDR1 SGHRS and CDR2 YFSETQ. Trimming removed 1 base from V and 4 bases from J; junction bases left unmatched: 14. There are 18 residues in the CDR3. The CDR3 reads CASSLYTTGNSDGNTIYF. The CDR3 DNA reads TGCGCCAGCAGCTTGTATACGACAGGGAACTCGGACGGAAACACCATATATTTT. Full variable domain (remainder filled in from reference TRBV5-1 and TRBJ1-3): KAGVTQTPRYLIKTRGQQVTLSCSPISGHRSVSWYQQTPGQGLQFLFEYFSETQRNKGNFPGRFSGRQFSNSRSEMNVSTLELGDSALYLCASSLYTTGNSDGNTIYFGEGSWLTVV.

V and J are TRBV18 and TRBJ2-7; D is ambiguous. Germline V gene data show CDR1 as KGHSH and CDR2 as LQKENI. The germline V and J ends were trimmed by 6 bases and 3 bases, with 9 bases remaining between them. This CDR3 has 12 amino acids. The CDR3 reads CASSPYGYEQYF. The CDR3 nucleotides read TGTGCCAGCTCCCCTTACGGCTACGAGCAGTACTTC. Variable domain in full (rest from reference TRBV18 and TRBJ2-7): NAGVMQNPRHLVRRRGQEARLRCSPMKGHSHVYWYRQLPEEGLKFMVYLQKENIIDESGMPKERFSAEFPKEGPSILRIQQVVRGDSAAYFCASSPYGYEQYFGPGTRLTVT.

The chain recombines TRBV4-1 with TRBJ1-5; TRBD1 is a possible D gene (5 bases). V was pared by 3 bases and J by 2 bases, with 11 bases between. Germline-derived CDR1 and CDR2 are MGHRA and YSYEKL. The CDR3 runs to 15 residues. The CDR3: CASSHAGNGNQPQHF. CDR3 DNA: TGCGCCAGCAGCCACGCAGGGAATGGCAATCAGCCCCAGCATTTT.

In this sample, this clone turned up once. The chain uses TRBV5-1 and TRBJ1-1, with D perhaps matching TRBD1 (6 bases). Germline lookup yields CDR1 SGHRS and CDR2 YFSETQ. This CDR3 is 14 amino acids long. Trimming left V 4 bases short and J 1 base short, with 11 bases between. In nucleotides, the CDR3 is TGCGCCAGCAGCGGACCGGGACAGAACACTGAAGCTTTCTTT. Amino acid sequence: CASSGPGQNTEAFF.

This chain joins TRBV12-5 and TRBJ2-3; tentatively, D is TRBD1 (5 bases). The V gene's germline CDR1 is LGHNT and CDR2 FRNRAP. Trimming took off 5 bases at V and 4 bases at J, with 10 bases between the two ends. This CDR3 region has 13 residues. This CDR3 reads CASGQGTADTQYF. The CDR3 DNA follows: TGTGCTAGTGGTCAGGGTACGGCAGATACGCAGTATTTT. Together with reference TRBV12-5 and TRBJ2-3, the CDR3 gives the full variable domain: DARVTQTPRHKVTEMGQEVTMRCQPILGHNTVFWYRQTMMQGLELLAYFRNRAPLDDSGMPKDRFSAEMPDATLATLKIQPSEPRDSAVYFCASGQGTADTQYFGPGTRLTVL.

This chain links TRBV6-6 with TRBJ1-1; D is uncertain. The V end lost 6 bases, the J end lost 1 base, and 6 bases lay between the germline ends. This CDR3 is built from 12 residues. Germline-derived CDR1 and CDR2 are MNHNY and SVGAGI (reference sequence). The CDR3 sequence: CASRAPNTEAFF. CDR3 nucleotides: TGTGCCAGCAGAGCCCCGAACACTGAAGCTTTCTTT.

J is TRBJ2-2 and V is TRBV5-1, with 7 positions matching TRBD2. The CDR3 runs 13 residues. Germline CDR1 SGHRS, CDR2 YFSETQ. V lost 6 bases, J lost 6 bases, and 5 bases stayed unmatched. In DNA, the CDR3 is TGCGCCAGCAATTGGGAGGGGTCCGGGGAGCTGTTTTTT. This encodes CASNWEGSGELFF.

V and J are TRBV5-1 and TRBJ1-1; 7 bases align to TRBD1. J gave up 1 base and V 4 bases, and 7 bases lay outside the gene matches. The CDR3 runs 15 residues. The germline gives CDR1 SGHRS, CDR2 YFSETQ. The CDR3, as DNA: TGCGCCAGCAGCCTGACAGGGTGGACGAACACTGAAGCTTTCTTT. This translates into CASSLTGWTNTEAFF. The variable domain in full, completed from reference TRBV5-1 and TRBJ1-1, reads KAGVTQTPRYLIKTRGQQVTLSCSPISGHRSVSWYQQTPGQGLQFLFEYFSETQRNKGNFPGRFSGRQFSNSRSEMNVSTLELGDSALYLCASSLTGWTNTEAFFGQGTRLTVV.

CDR3 region: CASSAGAGRTGELFF. The CDR3 bases are TGCGCCAGCAGCGCGGGAGCGGGGCGCACCGGGGAGCTGTTTTTT. The V and J genes are TRBV5-1 and TRBJ2-2; 7 nucleotides agree with TRBD2. The length of the CDR3 is 15 residues. V shed 4 bases, J shed 4 bases, and the junction held 7 bases outside the gene matches. CDR1 is SGHRS and CDR2 is YFSETQ in the germline V gene.

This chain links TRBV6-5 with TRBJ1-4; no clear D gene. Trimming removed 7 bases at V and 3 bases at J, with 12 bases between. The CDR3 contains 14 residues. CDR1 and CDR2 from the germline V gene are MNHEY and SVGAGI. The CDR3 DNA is TGTGCCAGCACCACGGGGAGACCTAATGAAAAACTGTTTTTT. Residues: CASTTGRPNEKLFF.

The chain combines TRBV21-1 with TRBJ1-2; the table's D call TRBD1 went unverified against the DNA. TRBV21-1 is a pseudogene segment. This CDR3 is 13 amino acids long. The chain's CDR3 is CASSHRDNLNHTF. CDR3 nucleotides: TGTGCCAGCAGCCACCGGGACAACCTAAACCACACCTTC.

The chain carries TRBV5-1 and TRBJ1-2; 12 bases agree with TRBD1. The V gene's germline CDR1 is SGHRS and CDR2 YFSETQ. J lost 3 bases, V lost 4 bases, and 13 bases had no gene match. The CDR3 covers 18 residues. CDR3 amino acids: CASSVGWGQGASDYGYTF. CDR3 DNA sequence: TGCGCCAGCAGCGTGGGTTGGGGACAGGGGGCGTCTGACTATGGCTACACCTTC. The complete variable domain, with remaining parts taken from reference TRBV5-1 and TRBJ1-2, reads KAGVTQTPRYLIKTRGQQVTLSCSPISGHRSVSWYQQTPGQGLQFLFEYFSETQRNKGNFPGRFSGRQFSNSRSEMNVSTLELGDSALYLCASSVGWGQGASDYGYTFGSGTRLTVV.

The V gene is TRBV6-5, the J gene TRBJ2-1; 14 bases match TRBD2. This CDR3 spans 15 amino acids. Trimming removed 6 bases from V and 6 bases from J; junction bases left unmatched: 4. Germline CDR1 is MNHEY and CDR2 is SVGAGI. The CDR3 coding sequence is TGTGCCAGCAGACGACTAGCGGGAGGGTTCAATGAGCAGTTCTTC. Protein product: CASRRLAGGFNEQFF.

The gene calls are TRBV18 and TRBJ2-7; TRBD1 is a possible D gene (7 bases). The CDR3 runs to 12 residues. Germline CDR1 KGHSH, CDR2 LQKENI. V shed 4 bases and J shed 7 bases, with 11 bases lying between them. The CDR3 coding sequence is TGTGCCAGCTCACTCCCAGGGGGGGAGCAGTACTTC. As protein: CASSLPGGEQYF.

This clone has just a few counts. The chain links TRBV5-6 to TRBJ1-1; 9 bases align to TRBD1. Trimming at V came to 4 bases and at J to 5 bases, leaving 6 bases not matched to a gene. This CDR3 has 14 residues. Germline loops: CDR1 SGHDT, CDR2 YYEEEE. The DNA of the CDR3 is TGTGCCAGCAGCCCCGGACAGGGGAGGACTGAAGCTTTCTTT. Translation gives CASSPGQGRTEAFF. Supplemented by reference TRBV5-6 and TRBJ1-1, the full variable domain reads DAGVTQSPTHLIKTRGQQVTLRCSPKSGHDTVSWYQQALGQGPQFIFQYYEEEERQRGNFPDRFSGHQFPNYSSELNVNALLLGDSALYLCASSPGQGRTEAFFGQGTRLTVV.

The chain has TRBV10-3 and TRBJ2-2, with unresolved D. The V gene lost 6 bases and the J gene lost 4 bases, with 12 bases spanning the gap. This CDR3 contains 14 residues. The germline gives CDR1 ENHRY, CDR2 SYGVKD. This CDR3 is CAISGGQGTGELFF. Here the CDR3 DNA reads TGTGCCATCAGCGGCGGTCAAGGCACCGGGGAGCTGTTTTTT.

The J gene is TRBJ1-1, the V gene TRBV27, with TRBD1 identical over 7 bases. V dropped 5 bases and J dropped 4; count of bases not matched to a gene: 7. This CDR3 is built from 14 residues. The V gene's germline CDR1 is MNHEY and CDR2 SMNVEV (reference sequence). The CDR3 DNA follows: TGTGCCAGCAGTCGACAGGGATGGGGCACTGAAGCTTTCTTT. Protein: CASSRQGWGTEAFF.

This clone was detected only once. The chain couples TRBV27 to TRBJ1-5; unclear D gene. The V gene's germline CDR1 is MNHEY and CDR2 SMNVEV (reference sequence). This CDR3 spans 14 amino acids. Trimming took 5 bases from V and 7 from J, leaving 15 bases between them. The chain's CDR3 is CASSRLPLQQPQHF. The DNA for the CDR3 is TGTGCCAGCAGTCGCCTCCCCCTGCAGCAGCCCCAGCATTTT.

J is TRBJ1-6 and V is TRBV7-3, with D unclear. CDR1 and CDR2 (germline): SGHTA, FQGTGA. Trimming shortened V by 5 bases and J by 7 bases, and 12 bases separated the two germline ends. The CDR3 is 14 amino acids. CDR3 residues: CASSRLAGNSPLHF. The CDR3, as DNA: TGTGCCAGCAGCCGTTTAGCGGGGAATTCACCCCTCCACTTT.

The CDR3 DNA is TGTGCCATCAGTGAGAGGGACAGGGGGCCAGATACGCAGTATTTT. It yields the protein CAISERDRGPDTQYF. The chain couples TRBV10-3 to TRBJ2-3; 12 bases agree with TRBD1. This CDR3 has 15 amino acids. Germline V gene data show CDR1 as ENHRY and CDR2 as SYGVKD. V shed 2 bases, J shed 4 bases, and the junction held 1 base outside the gene matches.

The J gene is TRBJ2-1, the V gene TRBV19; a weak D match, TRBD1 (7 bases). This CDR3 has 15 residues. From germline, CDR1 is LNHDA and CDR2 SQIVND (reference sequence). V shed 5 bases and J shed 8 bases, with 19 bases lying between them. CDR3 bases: TGTGCCAGTAGTCGCTCCCGGCAGGGGGGCGATGAGCAGTTCTTC. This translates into CASSRSRQGGDEQFF.

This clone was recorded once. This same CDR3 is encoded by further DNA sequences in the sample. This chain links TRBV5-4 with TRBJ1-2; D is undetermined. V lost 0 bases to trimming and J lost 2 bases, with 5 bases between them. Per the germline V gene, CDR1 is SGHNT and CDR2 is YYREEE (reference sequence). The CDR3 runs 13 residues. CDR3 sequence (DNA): TGTGCCAGCAGCTTGGCAGGAAACTATGGCTACACCTTC. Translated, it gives CASSLAGNYGYTF.